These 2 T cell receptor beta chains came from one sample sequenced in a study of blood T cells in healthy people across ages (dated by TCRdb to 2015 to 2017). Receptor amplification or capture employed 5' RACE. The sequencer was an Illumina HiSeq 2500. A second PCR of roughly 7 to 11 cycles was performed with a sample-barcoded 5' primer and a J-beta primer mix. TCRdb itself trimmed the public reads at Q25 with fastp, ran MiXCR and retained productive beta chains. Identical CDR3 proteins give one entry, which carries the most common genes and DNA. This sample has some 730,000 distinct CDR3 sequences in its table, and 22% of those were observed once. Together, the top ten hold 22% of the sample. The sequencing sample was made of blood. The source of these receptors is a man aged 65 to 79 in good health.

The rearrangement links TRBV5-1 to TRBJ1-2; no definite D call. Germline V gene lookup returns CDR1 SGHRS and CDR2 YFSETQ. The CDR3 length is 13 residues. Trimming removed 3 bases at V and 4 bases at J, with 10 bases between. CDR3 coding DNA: TGCGCCAGCAGCTATGGCAGTATCTATGGCTACACCTTC. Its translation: CASSYGSIYGYTF.

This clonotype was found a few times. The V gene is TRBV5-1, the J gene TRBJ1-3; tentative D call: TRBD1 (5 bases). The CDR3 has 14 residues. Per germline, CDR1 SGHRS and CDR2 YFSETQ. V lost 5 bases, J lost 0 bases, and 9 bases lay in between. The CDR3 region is CASRRDGSGNTIYF. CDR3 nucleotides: TGCGCCAGCAGGCGGGACGGCTCTGGAAACACCATATATTTT.